This T cell receptor (beta chain) was retrieved from a study of CD8 T cell repertoires and HIV-1 epitope variants. About the study: Controls included no peptide, Ebola AY9 epitope, and a CMV, EBV, flu pool. Equal numbers of autologous T cell-negative cells presented antigen to enriched T cells. Separate from the cultures, 1M uncultured T cells served as baseline. Whole-study results and caveats: Six of nine antigen-specific clonotypes appeared cross-reactive to autologous or escape variants.

On this clone itself: Its antigen is as yet unknown.

Sequencing was performed with immunoSEQ multiplex PCR; in TCRdb, only in-frame clones are kept and a portion is missing. The sample lists 2,700 or so clones, about 71% occurring once. Sequenced material: cultured CD8+ T cells derived from PBMCs. The origin of this receptor is a male donor with HIV.

CDR3 loop: CASSLKSSGELFF. CDR3 nucleotides: TGTGCCAGCAGCTTGAAGAGTTCTGGGGAGCTGTTTTTT. The rearrangement joins TRBV7-9 to TRBJ2-2; the D is unclear. CDR3 length: 13 amino acids. The V end lost 3 bases, the J end lost 8 bases, and 10 bases lay between the germline ends. In germline, CDR1 is SEHNR, CDR2 FQNEAQ (reference sequence). Variable domain in full (rest from reference TRBV7-9 and TRBJ2-2): DTGVSQNPRHKITKRGQNVTFRCDPISEHNRLYWYRQTLGQGPEFLTYFQNEAQLEKSRLLSDRFSAERPKGSFSTLEIQRTEQGDSAMYLCASSLKSSGELFFGEGSRLTVL.